These 31 T cell receptor beta chains originate from one sample sequenced in a study of T cells after yellow fever vaccination. TCRdb itself ran the 5' RACE reads through MiXCR, one entry per CDR3 protein. Of some 68,000 distinct CDR3 sequences in the sample, approximately 7% were seen once. Sequenced here: CD8+ T cells sorted from PBMCs, sampled roughly 47 days after the first yellow fever vaccination. Every receptor here comes from a man aged 18 to 30 who received the YFV17D yellow fever vaccine.

This clonotype was found many times. This chain uses TRBV7-9 with TRBJ2-5; no clear D gene. This CDR3 region has 14 residues. Looked up from germline, CDR1 is SEHNR and CDR2 is FQNEAQ (reference sequence). V shed 3 bases and J shed 5 bases, with 13 bases lying between them. The CDR3 is CASSLVFGVETQYF. CDR3 DNA: TGTGCCAGCAGCTTGGTTTTCGGAGTGGAGACCCAGTACTTC. The full variable domain, its missing parts supplied by reference TRBV7-9 and TRBJ2-5, is DTGVSQNPRHKITKRGQNVTFRCDPISEHNRLYWYRQTLGQGPEFLTYFQNEAQLEKSRLLSDRFSAERPKGSFSTLEIQRTEQGDSAMYLCASSLVFGVETQYFGPGTRLLVL.

As for this clonotype: A much larger clonotype is one base distant, so this may be a read error. The V call is TRBV3-1, the J call TRBJ2-3, with 10 bases fitting TRBD2. Germline CDR1 is LGHDT and CDR2 is YNNKEL (reference sequence). This CDR3 is built from 18 residues. Trimming at V came to 4 bases and at J to 0 bases, leaving 10 bases not matched to a gene. The CDR3: CASSRGLAGASSTDTQYF. In DNA, the CDR3 is TGTGCCAGCAGCCGAGGGCTAGCGGGGGCCTCTAGCACAGATACGCAGTATTTT.

The table lists this clonotype with a few counts. The CDR3 region is CASSPGIGSPNYEQYV. The CDR3 DNA is TGCGCCAGCAGTCCGGGTATCGGTTCCCCGAACTACGAGCAGTACGTC. The chain carries TRBV23-1 and TRBJ2-7; D uncertain. TRBV23-1 is designated an ORF whose function remains uncertain. Trimming pared 4 bases from V and 3 bases from J, leaving 19 bases between. The CDR3 has 16 amino acids.

This chain uses TRBV4-2 with TRBJ1-1; D is undetermined. The germline V gene has CDR1 LGHNA and CDR2 YNFKEQ. Between the trimmed V and J ends, which lost 1 base and 5 bases, there was a span of 8 bases. The CDR3 has 13 residues. CDR3 residues: CASSQVKSTEAFF. CDR3 nucleotides: TGTGCCAGCAGCCAAGTGAAATCGACTGAAGCTTTCTTT.

This clonotype was observed at least ten times. The V and J genes are TRBV6-2 or TRBV6-3 and TRBJ2-3, with D perhaps matching TRBD1 or TRBD2 (5 bases each). The CDR3 runs to 15 residues. Per germline, CDR1 MNHEY and CDR2 SVGEGT. With 0 bases removed from V and 5 bases from J, the gap between germline ends came to 12 bases. The CDR3 spells CASSYSRGVGDTQYF. The CDR3 DNA reads as TGTGCCAGCAGTTACTCGAGAGGGGTGGGAGATACGCAGTATTTT.

This clonotype was picked up many times. V and J are TRBV5-6 and TRBJ1-1, with D perhaps TRBD1 (5 bases). The length of the CDR3 is 18 residues. CDR1 and CDR2 from the germline V gene are SGHDT and YYEEEE. Trimming took 4 bases from V and 0 from J, leaving 22 bases between them. The CDR3 DNA reads TGTGCCAGCAGCGACCTCACTTCCCCGGGACGGTTGAACACTGAAGCTTTCTTT. Protein sequence: CASSDLTSPGRLNTEAFF. Variable domain in full (rest from reference TRBV5-6 and TRBJ1-1): DAGVTQSPTHLIKTRGQQVTLRCSPKSGHDTVSWYQQALGQGPQFIFQYYEEEERQRGNFPDRFSGHQFPNYSSELNVNALLLGDSALYLCASSDLTSPGRLNTEAFFGQGTRLTVV.

This clonotype was counted at least ten times. The CDR3 sequence is CATAASMGNNEQFF. In DNA form, the CDR3 reads TGTGCCACCGCTGCCAGTATGGGAAACAATGAGCAGTTCTTC. V usage is TRBV15 and J usage is TRBJ2-1; no reliable D call. This CDR3 comprises 14 residues. The germline CDR1 and CDR2 sequences are LNHNV and YYDKDF (reference sequence). V was shortened by 8 bases and J by 5 bases, with 16 bases between the two germline ends.

This clonotype has a handful of counts. The V call is TRBV12-3 or TRBV12-4, the J call TRBJ1-5; 10 positions match TRBD1. Germline trimming cut 6 bases from V and 4 bases from J; bases unmatched to any gene: 3. This CDR3 has 14 residues. The CDR3 region is CASSTDRGNQPQHF. CDR3 nucleotides: TGTGCCAGCAGCACGGACAGGGGGAATCAGCCCCAGCATTTT.

This clonotype was seen many times. This chain joins TRBV4-3 and TRBJ2-3; possibly TRBD2 for D (5 bases). Trimming took 0 bases from V and 0 from J, leaving 10 bases between them. CDR1 is LGHNA and CDR2 is YSLEER in the germline V gene. The CDR3 contains 16 residues. The CDR3 reads CASSQEDGGSTDTQYF. In DNA, the CDR3 is TGCGCCAGCAGCCAAGAAGATGGAGGTAGCACAGATACGCAGTATTTT.

This clonotype was recorded many times. This chain links TRBV6-2 or TRBV6-3 with TRBJ2-3; no reliable D call. Trimming shortened V by 7 bases and J by 0 bases, and 11 bases separated the two germline ends. CDR3 length: 14 amino acids. Germline CDR1 and CDR2: MNHEY and SVGEGT. The CDR3 coding sequence is TGTGCCAGCAACAAGGGCGGAAGCACAGATACGCAGTATTTT. As protein: CASNKGGSTDTQYF.

Ten or more counts support this clonotype. The V gene is TRBV5-5, the J gene TRBJ1-1, with 7 nucleotides matching TRBD1. The CDR3 spans 15 residues. The V segment lost 2 bases and the J segment 5 bases; nucleotides outside the gene matches: 9. CDR1 and CDR2 (germline): SGHKS, YYEKEE (reference sequence). The chain's CDR3 is CASSFQGQQGTEAFF. CDR3 DNA: TGTGCCAGCAGCTTCCAGGGACAGCAAGGGACTGAAGCTTTCTTT.

On this clonotype itself: A single base separates this from a much larger clone, so it may be a read error. The V call is TRBV7-2, the J call TRBJ2-7, with D hard to call. This CDR3 is 13 amino acids long. CDR1 and CDR2 (germline): SGHTA, FQGNSA. V was shortened by 4 bases and J by 0 bases, with 7 bases between the two germline ends. CDR3 sequence (DNA): TGTGCCAGCAGCTGCCTAGACTCCTACGAGCAGTACGTC. This translates into CASSCLDSYEQYV.

Concerning this clonotype itself: An end of the junction differs from the germline gene, which may be a read error. This chain uses TRBV11-2 with TRBJ2-1; D is uncertain. Germline V gives CDR1 SGHAT, CDR2 FQNNGV. This CDR3 has 12 residues. CDR3 sequence: CASRLVYNEQFF. CDR3 nucleotides: TGTGCCAGCAGATTAGTTTACAATGAGCAGTTCTTC.

This clonotype was counted only a few times. J is TRBJ2-1 and V is TRBV11-2; 13 bases align to TRBD2. The CDR3 sequence is 16 residues long. V dropped 5 bases and J dropped 3; count of bases not matched to a gene: 4. Germline CDR1 SGHAT, CDR2 FQNNGV. CDR3 in amino acids: CASSRTSGSLYNEQFF. In DNA, the CDR3 is TGTGCCAGCAGCCGGACTAGCGGGAGTCTCTACAATGAGCAGTTCTTC.

Only a few counts were recorded for this clonotype. This chain uses TRBV4-3 with TRBJ2-3; 12 nucleotides line up with TRBD2. The germline gives CDR1 LGHNA, CDR2 YSLEER. Trimming took 0 bases from V and 6 from J; bases not matched to a gene: 7. The CDR3 runs to 17 residues. CDR3 coding DNA: TGCGCCAGCAGCCAAGATCCCGGACTAGCGGGGACCGATACGCAGTATTTT. Protein product: CASSQDPGLAGTDTQYF.

This clonotype has a handful of counts. The chain couples TRBV4-2 to TRBJ2-2; D gene ambiguous. The CDR3 has 12 amino acids. CDR1 is LGHNA and CDR2 is YNFKEQ in the germline V gene. Trimming cost V 0 bases and J 6 bases, with 2 bases left between them. The CDR3 DNA follows: TGTGCCAGCAGCCAAGATGCCGGGGAGCTGTTTTTT. Amino acids: CASSQDAGELFF.

The sample holds many counts of this clonotype. The V gene is TRBV6-5, the J gene TRBJ2-6; possible D gene TRBD2, 6 bases. The V end lost 8 bases, the J end lost 0 bases, and 14 bases lay between the germline ends. The CDR3 extends over 16 amino acids. The V gene's germline CDR1 is MNHEY and CDR2 SVGAGI. CDR3 bases: TGTGCCAGCCATACCGGCGGGGTCTCTGGGGCCAACGTCCTGACTTTC. It translates to CASHTGGVSGANVLTF.

This clonotype was counted a few times. CDR3 in amino acids: CASSAGQAGQPQHF. The CDR3 DNA sequence: TGTGCCAGCAGTGCGGGACAGGCGGGTCAGCCCCAGCATTTT. V and J are TRBV6-2 or TRBV6-3 and TRBJ1-5; TRBD1 matches at 8 bases. CDR1 is MNHEY, CDR2 SVGEGT, per germline. The CDR3 contains 14 residues. V shed 5 bases, J shed 6 bases, and the junction held 6 bases outside the gene matches.

This clonotype was counted many times. The J gene is TRBJ2-7, the V gene TRBV6-2 or TRBV6-3; D unresolved. Looked up from germline, CDR1 is MNHEY and CDR2 is SVGEGT. Trimming pared 0 bases from V and 3 bases from J, leaving 3 bases between. This CDR3 is built from 12 residues. The CDR3 DNA sequence: TGTGCCAGCAGTTACTCGAGCTACGAGCAGTACGTC. Protein product: CASSYSSYEQYV.

In this sample, this clonotype turned up many times. This chain links TRBV5-1 with TRBJ2-7; 9 bases match TRBD1. The CDR3 covers 14 residues. CDR1 and CDR2 (germline): SGHRS, YFSETQ. The J segment lost 3 bases and the V segment lost 4 bases, leaving 5 bases of the junction unmatched. Written as DNA, the CDR3 is TGCGCCAGCAGCCTCCGGGACAGGGTCTACGAGCAGTACTTC. Protein product: CASSLRDRVYEQYF.

This clonotype was counted at least ten times. The chain links TRBV10-1 to TRBJ2-1; TRBD2 matches at 8 bases. The trim removed 1 base at V and 1 base at J, leaving 3 bases unmatched. The CDR3 consists of 16 residues. Germline CDR1 reads WNHNN; CDR2 reads SYGVQD (reference sequence). In DNA, the CDR3 is TGCGCCAGCAGTGAGTTAGCGGGGAAATCCTACAATGAGCAGTTCTTC. The encoded protein is CASSELAGKSYNEQFF.

Ten or more counts support this clonotype. The CDR3 coding sequence is TGTGCCAGCAGCTTTCAGGGGGCTAACGAGCAGTTCTTC. Translated, it gives CASSFQGANEQFF. The chain links TRBV5-4 to TRBJ2-1; 8 bases match TRBD1. The CDR3 contains 13 residues. Germline CDR1 SGHNT, CDR2 YYREEE (reference sequence). V lost 2 bases, J lost 10 bases, and 5 bases stayed unmatched.

There are many counts of this clonotype. The gene calls are TRBV7-2 and TRBJ2-7; D gene uncertain. This CDR3 contains 13 residues. Trimming stripped 3 bases from V and 4 bases from J, with 10 bases between. Germline V gene sequence: CDR1 SGHTA, CDR2 FQGNSA. In nucleotides, the CDR3 is TGTGCCAGCAGCTTCAGTCTCTCATACGAGCAGTACTTC. It yields the protein CASSFSLSYEQYF. The entire variable domain, with the rest obtained from reference TRBV7-2 and TRBJ2-7, is as follows: GAGVSQSPSNKVTEKGKDVELRCDPISGHTALYWYRQSLGQGLEFLIYFQGNSAPDKSGLPSDRFSAERTGGSVSTLTIQRTQQEDSAVYLCASSFSLSYEQYFGPGTRLTVT.

This clonotype appeared a few times. The V call is TRBV11-2, the J call TRBJ2-1; TRBD1 agrees at 7 bases. V gave up 2 bases and J gave up 3 bases; unmatched junction bases: 16. Germline lookup yields CDR1 SGHAT and CDR2 FQNNGV. The CDR3 totals 19 residues. CDR3 amino acids: CASSLLGQISFLGYNEQFF. The CDR3 bases are TGTGCCAGCAGCTTATTGGGACAGATTTCTTTCTTGGGCTACAATGAGCAGTTCTTC.

The chain carries TRBV18 and TRBJ1-1; maybe TRBD1 (6 bases). The CDR3 extends over 16 amino acids. V lost 6 bases and J lost 1, with 18 bases in between. Per the germline V gene, CDR1 is KGHSH and CDR2 is LQKENI. CDR3 residues: CASSPSPGHKNTEAFF. The CDR3 nucleotides read TGTGCCAGCTCCCCTTCTCCGGGACACAAGAACACTGAAGCTTTCTTT.

At least ten counts were recorded for this clonotype. The J gene is TRBJ2-1, the V gene TRBV6-1, with D possibly matching TRBD2 (6 bases). The CDR3 loop spans 16 amino acids. The germline V gene encodes CDR1 MNHNS and CDR2 SASEGT. Between the trimmed V and J ends, which lost 6 bases and 0 bases, there was a span of 15 bases. CDR3 coding DNA: TGTGCCAGCAGGAACGAACTAGCCTTCTCCTACAATGAGCAGTTCTTC. It codes for CASRNELAFSYNEQFF.

This chain joins TRBV7-9 and TRBJ1-1; D is perhaps TRBD1 (5 bases). From germline, CDR1 is SEHNR and CDR2 FQNEAQ (reference sequence). The CDR3 has 14 residues. V dropped 5 bases and J dropped 0 bases, with 10 bases sitting between them. CDR3 sequence: CASSPTEMNTEAFF. The CDR3 nucleotides are TGTGCCAGCAGCCCGACAGAGATGAACACTGAAGCTTTCTTT.

This clonotype appeared many times. The chain has TRBV5-6 and TRBJ2-7; tentatively, D is TRBD2 (5 bases). The CDR3 contains 14 residues. Germline lookup yields CDR1 SGHDT and CDR2 YYEEEE. Trimming cost V 0 bases and J 2 bases, with 9 bases left between them. The CDR3 DNA sequence: TGTGCCAGCAGCTTGGGAGTGGGAGCCTACGAGCAGTACTTC. It is translated as CASSLGVGAYEQYF. The complete variable domain, with remaining parts taken from reference TRBV5-6 and TRBJ2-7, reads DAGVTQSPTHLIKTRGQQVTLRCSPKSGHDTVSWYQQALGQGPQFIFQYYEEEERQRGNFPDRFSGHQFPNYSSELNVNALLLGDSALYLCASSLGVGAYEQYFGPGTRLTVT.

This clonotype has only a few counts. The rearrangement uses TRBV7-6 and TRBJ1-1; possibly TRBD1 for D (6 bases). In germline, CDR1 is SGHVS, CDR2 FNYEAQ. Between the trimmed V and J ends, which lost 5 bases and 0 bases, there was a span of 13 bases. The CDR3 totals 15 residues. The CDR3 coding sequence is TGTGCCAGCAGCGGTGACAGGTTGATGAACACTGAAGCTTTCTTT. It translates to CASSGDRLMNTEAFF. Complete variable domain (other parts from reference TRBV7-6 and TRBJ1-1): GAGVSQSPRYKVTKRGQDVALRCDPISGHVSLYWYRQALGQGPEFLTYFNYEAQQDKSGLPNDRFSAERPEGSISTLTIQRTEQRDSAMYRCASSGDRLMNTEAFFGQGTRLTVV.

This clonotype was observed at least ten times. The chain is built from TRBV27 and TRBJ2-7; 9 nucleotides agree with TRBD1. Germline V gene lookup returns CDR1 MNHEY and CDR2 SMNVEV (reference sequence). The CDR3 loop spans 15 amino acids. J gave up 5 bases and V 3 bases, and 8 bases lay outside the gene matches. The CDR3 reads CASSFLGQGIHEQYV. The CDR3 region has the DNA TGTGCCAGCAGTTTCCTCGGACAGGGGATCCACGAGCAGTACGTC.

This clonotype was observed many times. This chain joins TRBV5-4 and TRBJ2-1, with TRBD1 identical over 8 bases. The J segment lost 4 bases and the V segment lost 4 bases, leaving 10 bases of the junction unmatched. Germline V gene data show CDR1 as SGHNT and CDR2 as YYREEE (reference sequence). The CDR3 is 16 amino acids. CDR3 region: CASSDTEDREYNEQFF. CDR3 DNA: TGTGCCAGCAGCGACACAGAGGACAGGGAATACAATGAGCAGTTCTTC.